The table lists the clone carrying this T cell receptor (beta chain) with a few counts. Its specificity is unknown. This sample is drawn from a study of T-cell memory formation after mild COVID-19. Study overall: Largely, the TCR clusters proved donor specific. Study-wide findings and caveats: In pre-infection memory, a portion of responding clones appeared, which suggested that cross-reactive memory joined. Contracting clones, day 15 to 85, had balanced CD4/CD8, and later expanders favored CD4+.

The CDR3 sequence is 15 residues long. The junction had 8 bases not matched to a gene; V was cut back by 5 bases and J by 4 bases. 5'RACE primed from the constant segment yielded TCR alpha and TCR beta cDNA libraries bearing sample barcodes and UMIs. TCRdb itself ran the 5' RACE reads through MiXCR, one entry per CDR3 protein. Of tens of thousands of distinct CDR3 sequences in the sample, about 13% are singletons; the top ten hold 41%. The receptor was derived from a man younger than 35 who had mild COVID-19 (a few samples of this study predate the infection). Cell type and time point are not known. The sequenced material came from PBMCs or a T cell subset sorted from them (not recorded which). The rearrangement uses TRBV12-3 or TRBV12-4 and TRBJ2-3; TRBD1 agrees at 8 bases. CDR3 coding DNA: TGTGCCAGCAGTGGGACAGGAGAAACGTCAGATACGCAGTATTTT. Translation gives CASSGTGETSDTQYF.